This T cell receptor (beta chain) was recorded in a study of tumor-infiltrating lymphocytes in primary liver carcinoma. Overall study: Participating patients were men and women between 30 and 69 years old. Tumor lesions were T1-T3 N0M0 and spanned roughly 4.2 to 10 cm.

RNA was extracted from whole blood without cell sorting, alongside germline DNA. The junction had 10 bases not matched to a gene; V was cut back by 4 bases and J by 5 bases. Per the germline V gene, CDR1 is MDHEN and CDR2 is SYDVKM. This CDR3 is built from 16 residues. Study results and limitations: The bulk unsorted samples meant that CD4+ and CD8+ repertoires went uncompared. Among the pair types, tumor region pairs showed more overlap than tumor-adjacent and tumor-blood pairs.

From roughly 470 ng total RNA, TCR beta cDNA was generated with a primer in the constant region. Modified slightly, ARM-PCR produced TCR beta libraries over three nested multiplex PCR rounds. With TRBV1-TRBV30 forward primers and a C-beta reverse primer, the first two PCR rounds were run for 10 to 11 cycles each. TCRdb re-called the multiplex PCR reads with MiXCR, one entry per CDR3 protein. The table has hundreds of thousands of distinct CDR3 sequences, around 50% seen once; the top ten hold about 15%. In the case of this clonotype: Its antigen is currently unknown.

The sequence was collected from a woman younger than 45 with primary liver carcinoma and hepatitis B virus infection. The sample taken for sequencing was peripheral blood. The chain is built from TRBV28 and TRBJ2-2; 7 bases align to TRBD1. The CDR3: CASSSGQVVGTGELFF. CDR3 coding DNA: TGTGCCAGCAGTTCCGGACAGGTCGTAGGGACCGGGGAGCTGTTTTTT. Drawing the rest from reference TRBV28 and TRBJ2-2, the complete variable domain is DVKVTQSSRYLVKRTGEKVFLECVQDMDHENMFWYRQDPGLGLRLIYFSYDVKMKEKGDIPEGYSVSREKKERFSLILESASTNQTSMYLCASSSGQVVGTGELFFGEGSRLTVL.